The rows below give T cell receptor beta chains drawn from one sample of a study of pediatric ulcerative colitis. Sequencing used immunoSEQ multiplex PCR; TCRdb keeps in-frame clones, though not all of them. The table has about 36,000 clones, 70% to 90% seen once. What was sequenced was blood. Receptor source: a girl aged 10 to 17 with moderate ulcerative colitis. Each CDR3 is given without its conserved first and last residue. Fields, in order: J gene, V gene, CDR3 protein.

>TRBJ2-5|TRBV20-1
SAGLLPAQY
>TRBJ1-2|TRBV7-6
ASSADSGTLSFNYGYT
>TRBJ2-3|TRBV2
AGGQGPDTQY
>TRBJ1-1|TRBV7-3
ASSLTTRTEAF
>TRBJ2-3|TRBV28
ASSLGDTSTDTQY
>TRBJ1-1|TRBV6-1
ASRRTDMNTEAF
>TRBJ1-1|TRBV14
ASSFLMGAGMNTEAF
>TRBJ1-2|TRBV9
ASSAESQGKVLGYT
>TRBJ1-2|TRBV6-5
ASRRGTTVGAGYT
>TRBJ1-1|TRBV10-3
AISESGDRMNTEAF
>TRBJ2-1|TRBV29-1
SVAAGGLREQF
>TRBJ2-2|TRBV5-1
ASREDSIANTGELF
>TRBJ1-2|TRBV6-5
ASSYPGTYGYT
>TRBJ1-2|TRBV14
ASSQVPGRGLGYT
>TRBJ1-6|TRBV6-1
AGSREIDSPLH
>TRBJ2-2|TRBV4-1
ASSQGLLSGSGELF
>TRBJ2-2|TRBV10-3
AISETGQGVTGELF
>TRBJ1-5|TRBV19
ASTNGVQSNQPQH
>TRBJ1-1|TRBV19
ASFMNTEAF
>TRBJ1-4|TRBV5-4
ASSLDPEEASEKLF
>TRBJ2-1|TRBV27
ASSLPLAGFNEQF